This T cell receptor (beta chain) was retrieved from a study of blood T cell repertoires in COVID-19. Across the whole study: PBMCs, B-cell-depleted T cells, or T cells provided the cDNA or gDNA that made up the material.

The table came from immunoSEQ multiplex PCR; TCRdb's copy has only in-frame clones and leaves some out. Of around 300,000 clones detected, roughly 85% appear once; the ten largest clones hold about an eighth. In its sample, this clone was seen a few times. This TCR came from a human donor in a cohort sampled during active COVID-19. The sample comprised peripheral blood.

CDR3 residues: CSTPGQPQHF. CDR3 in DNA: TGCAGCACCCCGGGGCAGCCCCAGCATTTT. This chain joins TRBV29-1 and TRBJ1-5, with D hard to call. The germline V and J ends were trimmed by 8 bases and 7 bases, with 9 bases remaining between them. This CDR3 contains 10 residues. Germline CDR1 SQVTM, CDR2 ANQGSEA.